The clone carrying this TCR beta chain turned up a few times. V lost 1 base and J lost 5, with 8 bases in between. Per the germline V gene, CDR1 is DFQATT and CDR2 is SNEGSKA (reference sequence). The CDR3 spans 12 residues. A single record per CDR3 protein comes from TCRdb applying MiXCR to the 5' RACE reads. The table lists over 50,000 distinct CDR3 sequences, 30% of them singletons, with 2% to 2.5% in the top ten. This clonotype was obtained from a female donor with breast cancer. Sequenced material: tumor-infiltrating naive CD4+ T cells sorted from the breast tumor. Subset: naive CD4+ T cells, CD4+CD45RA+CD25-. V gene TRBV20-1 combines with J gene TRBJ2-5; D unresolved. The CDR3 nucleotides are TGCAGTGCTAGAGTGCGTTGGGAGACCCAGTACTTC. Protein sequence: CSARVRWETQYF.